This is a list of T cell receptor beta chains from one sample in a study of blood T cell repertoires in COVID-19. The method was immunoSEQ multiplex PCR; TCRdb's version includes in-frame clones alone and lacks a portion of them. The sample has roughly 18,000 clones; roughly nine tenths are singletons. The sequenced sample consisted of peripheral blood. The receptors come from a human donor in a cohort sampled during active COVID-19. Each CDR3 is given with its conserved first and last residue. A D gene is named only where the DNA matches it firmly. Size tells how often a clone was seen (once, few, many) or the class of an expanded clone, and some rows leave it out.

TRBV9	TRBD1	TRBJ2-2	NA	CASSVGGQGAGELFF	TGTGCCAGCAGCGTAGGAGGTCAGGGGGCCGGGGAGCTGTTTTTT
TRBV7-9	TRBD1	TRBJ1-1	NA	CASSLRQGPNTEAFF	TGTGCCAGCAGCCTCAGACAGGGCCCCAACACTGAAGCTTTCTTT
TRBV3-1/TRBV3-2	TRBD1	TRBJ1-5	NA	CASSRTGTGPLGSQPQHF	TGTGCCAGCAGCCGTACCGGGACAGGACCATTGGGGAGTCAGCCCCAGCATTTT
TRBV27	TRBD1	TRBJ1-2	NA	CASSSAGTGDGYTF	TGTGCCAGCAGTTCAGCCGGGACAGGGGATGGCTACACCTTC
TRBV19	NA	TRBJ2-2	NA	CASSMGQGRTGELFF	TGTGCCAGTAGTATGGGTCAGGGGCGCACCGGGGAGCTGTTTTTT
TRBV2	NA	TRBJ1-1	NA	CASSSQVNTEAFF	TGTGCCAGCAGTTCACAGGTGAACACTGAAGCTTTCTTT
TRBV11-2	TRBD1	TRBJ1-2	NA	CASSLGGTGYNYGYTF	TGTGCCAGCAGCTTAGGGGGGACAGGGTATAACTATGGCTACACCTTC
TRBV6-5	NA	TRBJ2-5	NA	CASSYSVNTGETQYF	TGTGCCAGCAGTTACTCTGTTAACACAGGGGAGACCCAGTACTTC
TRBV9	NA	TRBJ2-2	NA	CASSPPGLRNTGELFF	TGTGCCAGCAGCCCCCCGGGACTCCGGAACACCGGGGAGCTGTTTTTT
TRBV10-3	NA	TRBJ2-4	NA	CAISGGVANIQYF	TGTGCCATCAGTGGGGGGGTGGCGAACATTCAGTACTTC
TRBV3-1/TRBV3-2	TRBD2	TRBJ2-7	NA	CASSQDGGDTRAYEQYF	TGTGCCAGCAGCCAAGACGGGGGGGACACCCGAGCCTACGAGCAGTACTTC
TRBV11-2	TRBD1	TRBJ1-2	NA	CASTQSTGTYGYTF	TGTGCCAGCACCCAATCGACAGGGACCTATGGCTACACCTTC
TRBV18	NA	TRBJ1-1	NA	CASSPKGGPNTEAFF	TGTGCCAGCTCACCAAAGGGGGGGCCGAACACTGAAGCTTTCTTT
TRBV6-1	NA	TRBJ1-2	once	CASSEAPGSSPNYGYTF	TGTGCCAGCAGTGAAGCGCCGGGGTCTAGCCCTAACTATGGCTACACCTTC
TRBV6-6	NA	TRBJ2-7	NA	CASSYSDSRSYEQYF	TGTGCCAGCAGTTACTCGGACTCACGGTCCTACGAGCAGTACTTC
TRBV7-8	NA	TRBJ1-3	NA	CASSLKRGNTIYF	TGTGCCAGCAGCTTGAAGCGAGGAAACACCATATATTTT
TRBV4-2	TRBD2	TRBJ2-3	NA	CASSQVPGLAGGADTQYF	TGTGCCAGCAGCCAAGTCCCGGGACTAGCGGGGGGAGCGGATACGCAGTATTTT
TRBV9	NA	TRBJ2-2	NA	CASSVRRGGELFF	TGTGCCAGCAGCGTAAGGCGGGGCGGGGAGCTGTTTTTT
TRBV3-1/TRBV3-2	TRBD2	TRBJ2-1	NA	CASSQSAGVGNEQFF	TGTGCCAGCAGCCAATCAGCGGGAGTCGGTAATGAGCAGTTCTTC
TRBV25-1	TRBD1	TRBJ2-2	NA	CASTRGGQGSFGELFF	TGTGCCAGCACGAGGGGGGGACAGGGGTCGTTCGGGGAGCTGTTTTTT
TRBV25-1	NA	TRBJ1-3	NA	CASRGKGDSGNTIYF	TGTGCCAGCAGAGGGAAGGGAGACTCTGGAAACACCATATATTTT
TRBV25-1	NA	TRBJ1-2	NA	CASSESRYYGYTF	TGTGCCAGCAGTGAATCGAGATACTATGGCTACACCTTC
TRBV6-4	TRBD2	TRBJ2-3	NA	CASSDTGTSGGTDTQYF	TGTGCCAGCAGTGATACCGGGACTAGCGGGGGGACAGATACGCAGTATTTT
TRBV30	TRBD1	TRBJ1-3	NA	CAWTGGLPGNTIYF	TGTGCCTGGACAGGGGGGTTACCTGGAAACACCATATATTTT
TRBV7-2	TRBD2	TRBJ2-2	NA	CASSPRASGGLNTGELFF	TGTGCCAGCAGCCCAAGGGCTAGCGGGGGGCTGAACACCGGGGAGCTGTTTTTT
TRBV5-4	TRBD2	TRBJ2-1	NA	CASSLRAGGQYEQFF	TGTGCCAGCAGCTTGCGTGCGGGAGGACAATATGAGCAGTTCTTC
TRBV5-6	NA	TRBJ2-5	NA	CASSMRFQETQYF	TGTGCCAGCAGCATGAGGTTCCAAGAGACCCAGTACTTC
TRBV19	NA	TRBJ2-1	NA	CASSKGEIHTNEQFF	TGTGCCAGTAGTAAGGGGGAGATACACACTAATGAGCAGTTCTTC
TRBV5-6	NA	TRBJ1-4	NA	CASSLGRHNEKLFF	TGTGCCAGCAGCTTGGGAAGACATAATGAAAAACTGTTTTTT
TRBV7-3	TRBD1	TRBJ2-1	NA	CASSTSGTVDGEQFF	TGTGCCAGCAGCACATCCGGGACAGTTGACGGTGAGCAGTTCTTC
TRBV7-3	NA	TRBJ1-2	NA	CASSVGTNYGYTF	TGTGCCAGCAGCGTCGGGACAAACTATGGCTACACCTTC